This T cell receptor beta chain appears in the sequencing data of a study of T-cell reconstitution after alpha-beta-depleted transplantation in children. A few counts support this clonotype. As yet, its antigen is unknown. Overall study findings and caveats: A year had passed since transplant, and T-cell counts and diversity by then came mostly from newly produced T cells.

Preparation of the TCRbeta library used unique molecular identifiers. TCRdb redid the calling of the PCR reads with MiXCR, one entry per CDR3 protein. The data contain hundreds of thousands of distinct CDR3 sequences, over 10% of them singletons. This CDR3 has 14 amino acids. Between the trimmed V and J ends, which lost 5 bases and 2 bases, there was a span of 13 bases. Germline V gives CDR1 MNHEY, CDR2 SVGEGT. The receptor was isolated from a male patient aged 5 to 17 who had a stem cell transplant for acute myeloid leukemia, so the T cells may come from the graft donor. The rearrangement joins TRBV6-2 or TRBV6-3 to TRBJ2-7; D is perhaps TRBD1 or TRBD2 (5 bases each). Source: PBMCs, mostly from graft donor cells, taken 360 days after TCRalphabeta/CD19-depleted stem cell transplant. The CDR3 DNA reads TGTGCCAGCAGTCCCCCGGGACGCGCCTACGAGCAGTACTTC. This gives the protein CASSPPGRAYEQYF.